This TCR beta chain was captured in a study of blood T cell repertoires in COVID-19. Study-level background: Acute and convalescent COVID-19 specimens originated in the United States, Italy and Spain.

Original processing methods: Reference gene primer amplification gave nucleated cell count estimates. Some clones are missing from TCRdb's copy, which holds only in-frame ones; the method was immunoSEQ multiplex PCR. V and J calls and clone size are as listed in that table; D and trimming were resolved from the DNA. The repertoire holds under 250,000 clones, with 80% to 85% as singletons. Sequenced material: peripheral blood. This TCR came from a woman in her thirties who had recovered from COVID-19.

The CDR3 protein is CASSSEGLAGGNEQFF. CDR3 DNA: TGCGCCAGCAGCTCCGAGGGCCTAGCGGGGGGCAATGAGCAGTTCTTC. The chain carries TRBV5-1 and TRBJ2-1; TRBD2 matches 11 bases. CDR3 length equals 16 residues. Germline V gene data show CDR1 as SGHRS and CDR2 as YFSETQ. V lost 3 bases and J lost 6; bases outside the gene matches: 8.